These 10 T cell receptor beta chains were sequenced from one sample in a study of cytomegalovirus exposure and HLA in healthy donors. A multiplex PCR was run with 60 Vbeta primers and 13 Jbeta primers. Generated by immunoSEQ multiplex PCR, the TCRdb table keeps only in-frame clones and is missing some. The table has approximately 150,000 clones, over 60% seen once. Sequencing used PBMCs. The source is a woman aged 55-70 years in good health and CMV-seronegative.

This clone was observed a handful of times. The V and J genes are TRBV7-9 and TRBJ1-1; 7 bases match TRBD1. V lost 5 bases, J lost 7 bases, and 7 bases stayed unmatched. The germline V gene encodes CDR1 SEHNR and CDR2 FQNEAQ (reference sequence). This CDR3 comprises 13 residues. The CDR3 region is CASSTGTVREAFF. In DNA form, the CDR3 reads TGTGCCAGCAGCACCGGGACAGTTCGTGAAGCTTTCTTT. Drawing the rest from reference TRBV7-9 and TRBJ1-1, the complete variable domain is DTGVSQNPRHKITKRGQNVTFRCDPISEHNRLYWYRQTLGQGPEFLTYFQNEAQLEKSRLLSDRFSAERPKGSFSTLEIQRTEQGDSAMYLCASSTGTVREAFFGQGTRLTVV.

This clone was picked up a small number of times. The chain joins TRBV29-1 to TRBJ2-1; 13 nucleotides agree with TRBD2. CDR1 is SQVTM and CDR2 is ANQGSEA in the germline V gene. The CDR3 sequence is 13 residues long. With V trimmed by 8 bases and J by 15 bases, 13 bases remained unmatched. CDR3 in DNA: TGCAGCTGTAACCTTGGACTAGCGGGAGATTTGTTCTTC. Protein product: CSCNLGLAGDLFF.

This clone was observed a few times. This rearrangement joins TRBV2 to TRBJ2-5; TRBD2 matches at 8 bases. Germline CDR1 is SNHLY and CDR2 is FYNNEI. This CDR3 has 15 amino acids. The V gene end was trimmed by 3 bases and the J gene end by 1 base; junction bases not matched to a gene: 4. The CDR3 protein is CASSDSGVPQETQYF. The CDR3 bases are TGTGCCAGCAGTGATAGCGGGGTCCCCCAAGAGACCCAGTACTTC.

The CDR3 here is CASSLGARTDTQYF. The CDR3 nucleotides read TGCGCCAGCAGCTTGGGCGCGCGCACAGATACGCAGTATTTT. This chain connects TRBV5-1 to TRBJ2-3; D not certain. There are 14 residues in the CDR3. Trimming shortened V by 0 bases and J by 1 base, and 6 bases separated the two germline ends. Germline assignment: CDR1 SGHRS and CDR2 YFSETQ.

This clone was seen more than once but under ten times. J is TRBJ2-7 and V is TRBV21-1; TRBD2, the table's D call, lacks a check against the DNA. TRBV21-1 is classified as a pseudogene. The CDR3 runs 17 residues. The CDR3 DNA reads as TGTGCCAGCAGCAAAGAGGGGACTAGCGGGGGAAACTACGAGCAGTACTTC. Its translation is CASSKEGTSGGNYEQYF.

The rearrangement joins TRBV7-9 to TRBJ2-5; 13 bases fit TRBD2. Germline V gene data show CDR1 as SEHNR and CDR2 as FQNEAQ (reference sequence). The CDR3 extends over 16 amino acids. The J segment lost 2 bases and the V segment lost 5 bases, leaving 5 bases of the junction unmatched. CDR3 loop: CASSQPGLAGQETQYF. The CDR3 coding sequence is TGTGCCAGCAGCCAACCGGGACTAGCGGGGCAAGAGACCCAGTACTTC.

The rearrangement links TRBV15 to TRBJ2-5, with TRBD2 matching over 7 bases. Germline trimming cut 0 bases from V and 6 bases from J; bases unmatched to any gene: 7. The germline V gene has CDR1 LNHNV and CDR2 YYDKDF (reference sequence). The length of the CDR3 is 15 residues. As DNA, the CDR3 is TGTGCCACCAGCAGAGAGGTAGGCGGGAGACAGACCCAGTACTTC. Protein product: CATSREVGGRQTQYF. The variable domain in full, with the rest retrieved from reference TRBV15 and TRBJ2-5, is DAMVIQNPRYQVTQFGKPVTLSCSQTLNHNVMYWYQQKSSQAPKLLFHYYDKDFNNEADTPDNFQSRRPNTSFCFLDIRSPGLGDTAMYLCATSREVGGRQTQYFGPGTRLLVL.

This clone was observed a few times. This sequence joins TRBV19 and TRBJ2-5; 9 bases match TRBD1. The CDR3 sequence is 14 residues long. After removal of 10 bases from V and 5 bases from J, the junction contained 11 bases not matched to a gene. From germline, CDR1 is LNHDA and CDR2 SQIVND (reference sequence). CDR3 DNA sequence: TGTGCCACCCGGGACAGGGCGTCGGGGGAGACCCAGTACTTC. This gives the protein CATRDRASGETQYF.

The V and J genes are TRBV5-1 and TRBJ2-3, with no clear D. V dropped 4 bases and J dropped 1 base, with 4 bases sitting between them. This CDR3 spans 12 amino acids. Germline CDR1 is SGHRS and CDR2 is YFSETQ. CDR3 protein: CASSGGTDTQYF. The CDR3 DNA follows: TGCGCCAGCAGCGGAGGCACAGATACGCAGTATTTT.

This clone occurred many times. The chain uses TRBV7-6 and TRBJ2-1; 9 nucleotides line up with TRBD2. Germline-derived CDR1 and CDR2 are SGHVS and FNYEAQ. Unmatched junction bases numbered 11, after V lost 1 base and J lost 7 bases. The CDR3 extends over 17 amino acids. The DNA of the CDR3 is TGTGCCAGCAGCTTAGTTAGCGGCGGGGGGGCCTTAAATGAGCAGTTCTTC. Translated: CASSLVSGGGALNEQFF.